This is a list of T cell receptor beta chains from one sample in a study of early T cells in non-severe SARS-CoV-2 infection. TCRdb reprocessed the 5' RACE reads via MiXCR and lists one record per CDR3 protein. The data hold tens of thousands of distinct CDR3 sequences, with roughly 12% observed a single time. The sequenced material came from whole blood. The receptors shown here come from an adult who was a healthcare worker with PCR-confirmed SARS-CoV-2 infection or an uninfected control (not recorded which). Each CDR3 is given with its conserved first and last residue. Fields, in order: D gene, V gene, clone size, J gene, CDR3 protein, CDR3 DNA. A D gene is named only where the DNA matches it firmly. A clone size is listed for some rows: how often the clone was seen (once, few, many), or a class if it is expanded.

>TRBD1|TRBV12-3/TRBV12-4|many|TRBJ2-7
CASSLGTGVSEQYF
TGTGCCAGCAGTTTAGGGACAGGGGTTTCCGAGCAGTACTTC
>TRBD1|TRBV9|NA|TRBJ2-7
CASSVVGQGDEQYF
TGTGCCAGCAGCGTAGTAGGACAGGGTGACGAGCAGTACTTC
>TRBD1|TRBV5-5|many|TRBJ2-3
CASRLWGQATDTQYF
TGTGCCAGCAGACTATGGGGACAGGCCACAGATACGCAGTATTTT
>NA|TRBV29-1|many|TRBJ1-2
CSAPDPGYTF
TGCAGCGCACCCGATCCTGGCTACACCTTC
>TRBD2|TRBV18|many|TRBJ2-5
CASSAGLAGGQETQYF
TGTGCCAGCTCAGCGGGACTAGCGGGGGGACAAGAGACCCAGTACTTC
>NA|TRBV11-2|many|TRBJ2-3
CASRDTTDTQYF
TGTGCCAGCAGGGACACCACAGATACGCAGTATTTT
>TRBD2|TRBV2|many|TRBJ2-1
CASSEAVAGPTFSYNEQFF
TGTGCCAGCAGTGAAGCTGTAGCGGGCCCGACGTTTTCCTACAATGAGCAGTTCTTC
>TRBD1|TRBV6-1|NA|TRBJ1-5
CASRRDRGSNQPQHF
TGTGCCAGCAGAAGGGACAGGGGTAGCAATCAGCCCCAGCATTTT
>NA|TRBV2|few|TRBJ2-7
CASSEDNYEQYF
TGTGCCAGCAGTGAAGATAACTACGAGCAGTACTTC
>NA|TRBV10-3|NA|TRBJ2-1
CAISELGPGGQTSYNEQFF
TGTGCCATCAGTGAATTGGGGCCCGGGGGACAGACCTCCTACAATGAGCAGTTCTTC
>TRBD1|TRBV12-3/TRBV12-4|few|TRBJ1-2
CASSLTGVRYTF
TGTGCCAGCAGTTTGACAGGGGTACGCTACACCTTC
>NA|TRBV27|few|TRBJ1-5
CASTPLAPTENQPQHF
TGTGCCAGCACCCCCTTAGCACCGACTGAAAATCAGCCCCAGCATTTT
>NA|TRBV6-6|few|TRBJ2-2
CASSSPEGSFPGELFF
TGTGCCAGCAGTTCGCCGGAGGGATCCTTCCCCGGGGAGCTGTTTTTT
>NA|TRBV20-1|many|TRBJ2-7
CSARFTGAVIPYEQYF
TGCAGTGCTAGATTTACCGGGGCGGTAATCCCCTACGAGCAGTACTTC
>NA|TRBV6-1|many|TRBJ1-4
CASSRGGVNEKLFF
TGTGCCAGCAGTCGAGGGGGTGTTAATGAAAAACTGTTTTTT
>NA|TRBV7-8|NA|TRBJ2-5
CASSLGTNQETQYF
TGTGCCAGCAGCCTCGGGACGAATCAAGAGACCCAGTACTTC
>NA|TRBV12-3/TRBV12-4|many|TRBJ2-2
CASSLGNTNTGELFF
TGTGCCAGCAGTTTGGGAAATACGAACACCGGGGAGCTGTTTTTT
>NA|TRBV27|few|TRBJ2-7
CASSLKARTGEQYF
TGTGCCAGCAGCCTTAAGGCTCGAACCGGGGAGCAGTACTTC
>NA|TRBV29-1|few|TRBJ2-5
CSGFIGTQYF
TGCAGCGGTTTCATCGGGACCCAGTACTTC
>NA|TRBV29-1|NA|TRBJ1-1
CSVVVQVYTEAFF
TGCAGCGTTGTGGTACAGGTTTACACTGAAGCTTTCTTT
>NA|TRBV10-3|many|TRBJ2-3
CAISPGASGRAPDTQYF
TGTGCCATCAGTCCCGGGGCCAGTGGCAGGGCCCCAGATACGCAGTATTTT
>NA|TRBV10-3|few|TRBJ1-4
CAIRPVLNEKLFF
TGTGCCATCAGACCCGTACTAAATGAAAAACTGTTTTTT
>NA|TRBV7-6|NA|TRBJ2-3
CASSLAPPGAVTITQYF
TGTGCCAGCAGCTTAGCCCCACCGGGGGCGGTGACGATTACGCAGTATTTT
>TRBD1|TRBV6-6|few|TRBJ1-4
CASSQPRGTANEKLFF
TGTGCCAGCAGTCAACCACGGGGGACAGCTAATGAAAAACTGTTTTTT
>TRBD2|TRBV5-6|many|TRBJ2-3
CASSLGFRRGGRSQSTDTQYF
TGTGCCAGCAGCTTGGGATTCCGGCGGGGGGGCCGATCGCAGAGCACAGATACGCAGTATTTT
>NA|TRBV12-3/TRBV12-4|NA|TRBJ2-4
CASSLGGALNIQYF
TGTGCCAGCAGTTTAGGGGGGGCGTTAAACATTCAGTACTTC
>TRBD1|TRBV12-3/TRBV12-4|NA|TRBJ2-1
CASSARDRGNYNEQFF
TGTGCCAGCAGTGCCAGGGACAGGGGAAACTACAATGAGCAGTTCTTC
>NA|TRBV5-4|NA|TRBJ2-3
CASSFHGSTDTQYF
TGTGCCAGCAGCTTCCACGGTTCCACGGATACGCAGTATTTT
>NA|TRBV5-5|NA|TRBJ2-3
CASSSRQAISTDTQYF
TGTGCCAGCAGCTCAAGACAGGCGATAAGCACAGATACGCAGTATTTT
>NA|TRBV7-9|many|TRBJ1-1
CASSLGGSYTEAFF
TGTGCCAGCAGCTTAGGCGGCAGTTACACTGAAGCTTTCTTT
>TRBD1|TRBV5-1|few|TRBJ2-1
CASSWGQGNNEQFF
TGCGCCAGCAGCTGGGGACAGGGTAACAATGAGCAGTTCTTC
>NA|TRBV11-1|few|TRBJ2-3
CASSGRDGSDTQYF
TGTGCCAGCAGCGGCCGCGATGGGTCAGATACGCAGTATTTT
>TRBD1|TRBV6-5|few|TRBJ1-3
CASSSLGTVSGNTIYF
TGTGCCAGCAGTTCCCTCGGGACAGTCTCTGGAAACACCATATATTTT
>NA|TRBV3-1|few|TRBJ1-6
CASSQLGYGPSSPLHF
TGTGCCAGCAGCCAACTGGGCTACGGGCCGAGTTCACCCCTCCACTTT
>NA|TRBV12-3/TRBV12-4|few|TRBJ2-7
CAVGTTAYEQYF
TGTGCCGTAGGGACAACCGCCTACGAGCAGTACTTC
>NA|TRBV10-3|few|TRBJ2-5
CATQLGGGETQYF
TGTGCCACCCAGCTCGGGGGCGGGGAGACCCAGTACTTC
>NA|TRBV7-8|few|TRBJ2-1
CASSSPGIYNEQFF
TGTGCCAGCAGCTCCCCGGGGATCTACAATGAGCAGTTCTTC
>NA|TRBV29-1|NA|TRBJ2-3
CSVSVRTSDTQYF
TGCAGCGTTTCTGTACGGACCTCAGATACGCAGTATTTT
>NA|TRBV12-3/TRBV12-4|many|TRBJ1-4
CASSESGATNEKLFF
TGTGCCAGCAGTGAGTCCGGAGCAACTAATGAAAAACTGTTTTTT
>TRBD2|TRBV27|few|TRBJ2-1
CASSLQTSGSYNEQFF
TGTGCCAGCAGTCTCCAAACTAGCGGGAGCTACAATGAGCAGTTCTTC
>TRBD2|TRBV2|many|TRBJ2-6
CASTLLAGGSGANVLTF
TGTGCCAGCACCTTACTAGCGGGAGGATCTGGGGCCAACGTCCTGACTTTC
>TRBD2|TRBV5-6|NA|TRBJ2-1
CASSDSGKWNEQFF
TGTGCCAGCAGCGATAGCGGGAAATGGAATGAGCAGTTCTTC
>NA|TRBV5-6|NA|TRBJ1-4
CASSLMTEDNEKLFF
TGTGCCAGCAGCTTGATGACGGAAGATAATGAAAAACTGTTTTTT
>TRBD2|TRBV18|many|TRBJ2-1
CASSPTGTSLYNEQFF
TGTGCCAGCTCACCGACCGGGACTAGCCTTTACAATGAGCAGTTCTTC
>TRBD1|TRBV2|NA|TRBJ1-5
CASSLDRDFNQPQHF
TGTGCCAGCAGTCTGGACAGGGACTTCAATCAGCCCCAGCATTTT
>TRBD1|TRBV20-1|NA|TRBJ1-5
CSASRDRGNQPQHF
TGCAGTGCTAGCCGGGACAGGGGGAATCAGCCCCAGCATTTT
>NA|TRBV6-5|few|TRBJ2-6
CASRNLERSGANVLTF
TGTGCCAGCAGAAACCTCGAGCGCTCTGGGGCCAACGTCCTGACTTTC
>NA|TRBV9|few|TRBJ2-1
CASSVDRGDEQFF
TGTGCCAGCAGCGTAGATCGAGGGGATGAGCAGTTCTTC
>TRBD2|TRBV7-9|many|TRBJ2-1
CASSLGASGENEQFF
TGTGCCAGCAGCCTTGGGGCTAGCGGGGAAAATGAGCAGTTCTTC
>NA|TRBV12-3/TRBV12-4|NA|TRBJ2-7
CASSPTLPVRTYEQYF
TGTGCCAGCAGTCCGACGCTGCCCGTCCGCACCTACGAGCAGTACTTC
>NA|TRBV7-3|many|TRBJ2-3
CASSLTDLSTDTQYF
TGTGCCAGCAGCTTAACGGACCTCAGCACAGATACGCAGTATTTT
>NA|TRBV18|NA|TRBJ1-6
CASSQTAPVSSYNSPLHF
TGTGCCAGCTCCCAGACGGCGCCCGTTAGCTCCTATAATTCACCCCTCCACTTT
>TRBD1|TRBV6-6|few|TRBJ1-2
CASSGQGQPYGYTF
TGTGCCAGCAGTGGACAGGGACAACCCTACGGCTACACCTTC